The clone carrying this TCR beta chain was observed once. Antigen: not known. Because it lacks the conserved phenylalanine or tryptophan at the end, this CDR3 is likely a read error. Listed TCR primers, together with previously described methods, were used for the bulk TCR libraries. TCRdb redid the calling of the PCR reads with MiXCR, one entry per CDR3 protein. This sample has some 320,000 distinct CDR3 sequences, with about 23% found just once. This specimen comes from a study of molecular identifiers for immune sequencing clone quantification. Sorting isolated naive CD8 T cells as CD8+CD4-CCR7+CD45RA+ events. The CDR3 length is 14 residues. Germline CDR1 LGHNA, CDR2 YSLEER. Trimming took off 1 base at V and 1 base at J, with 6 bases between the two ends. Study-wide points: Spiked Jurkat TCR RNA equal to one cell could reportedly be picked out among some 1 million naive cells. Clone sizes that are highly expanded could be underestimated when identical TCR molecules share a barcode.

The origin of this receptor is a human donor in good health. Some libraries in this study had Jurkat cell RNA spiked in. The chain has TRBV4-3 and TRBJ2-3, with D possibly TRBD1 on 5 matching bases. Sequenced input: naive CD8+ T cells from blood, with Jurkat cell RNA spiked in. The subset denotes: FACS-sorted CD8+CD4-CCR7+CD45RA+ naive T cells. The CDR3 protein is CASSQATGTDTQYS. The CDR3 DNA follows: TGCGCCAGCAGCCAAGCGACAGGCACAGATACGCAGTATTCT.